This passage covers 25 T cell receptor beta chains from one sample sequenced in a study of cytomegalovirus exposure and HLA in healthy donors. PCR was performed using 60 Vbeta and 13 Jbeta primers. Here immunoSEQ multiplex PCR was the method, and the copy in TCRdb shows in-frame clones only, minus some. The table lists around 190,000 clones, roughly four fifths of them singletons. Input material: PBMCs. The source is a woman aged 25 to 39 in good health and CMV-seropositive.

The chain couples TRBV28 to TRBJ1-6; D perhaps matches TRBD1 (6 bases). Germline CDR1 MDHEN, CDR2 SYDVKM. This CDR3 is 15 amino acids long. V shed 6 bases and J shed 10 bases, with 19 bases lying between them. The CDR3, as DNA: TGTGCCAGCAGCGTCACAGGGAAGTTTGACTCACCCCTCCACTTT. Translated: CASSVTGKFDSPLHF.

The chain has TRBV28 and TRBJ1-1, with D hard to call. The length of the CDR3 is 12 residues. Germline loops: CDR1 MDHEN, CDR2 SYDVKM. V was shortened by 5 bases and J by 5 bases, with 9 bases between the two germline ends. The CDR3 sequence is CASSPRVTEAFF. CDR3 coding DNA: TGTGCCAGCAGTCCGAGGGTGACTGAAGCTTTCTTT.

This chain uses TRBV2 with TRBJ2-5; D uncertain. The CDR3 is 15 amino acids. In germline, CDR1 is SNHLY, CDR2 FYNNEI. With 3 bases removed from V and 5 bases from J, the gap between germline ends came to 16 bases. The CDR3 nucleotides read TGTGCCAGCAGTGATGCCCGTTCGACTCGGGAGACCCAGTACTTC. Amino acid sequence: CASSDARSTRETQYF.

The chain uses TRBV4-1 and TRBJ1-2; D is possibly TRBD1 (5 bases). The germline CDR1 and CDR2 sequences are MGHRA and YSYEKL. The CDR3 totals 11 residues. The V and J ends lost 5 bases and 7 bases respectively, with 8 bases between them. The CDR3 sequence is CASSLRGGYTF. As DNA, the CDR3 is TGCGCCAGCAGCTTAAGGGGTGGCTACACCTTC.

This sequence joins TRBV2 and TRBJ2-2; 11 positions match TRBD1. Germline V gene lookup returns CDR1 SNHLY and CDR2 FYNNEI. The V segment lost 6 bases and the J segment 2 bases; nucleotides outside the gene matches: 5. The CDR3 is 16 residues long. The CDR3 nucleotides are TGTGCCAGCAGCCCCGGACAGGGGGCCAACACCGGGGAGCTGTTTTTT. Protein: CASSPGQGANTGELFF.

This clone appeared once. The CDR3 region has the DNA TGTGCCAGCAGCTTAACAGGCGCAAATGAAAAACTGTTTTTT. This sequence encodes CASSLTGANEKLFF. The chain carries TRBV7-9 and TRBJ1-4; perhaps TRBD1 as D (5 bases). Germline lookup yields CDR1 SEHNR and CDR2 FQNEAQ (reference sequence). The CDR3 consists of 14 residues. Trimming pared 2 bases from V and 5 bases from J, leaving 9 bases between.

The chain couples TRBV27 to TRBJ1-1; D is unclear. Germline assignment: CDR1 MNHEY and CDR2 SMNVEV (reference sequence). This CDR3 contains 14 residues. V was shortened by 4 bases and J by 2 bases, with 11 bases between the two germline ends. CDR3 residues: CASSSIRTNTEAFF. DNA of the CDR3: TGTGCCAGCAGTTCAATCAGGACTAACACTGAAGCTTTCTTT.

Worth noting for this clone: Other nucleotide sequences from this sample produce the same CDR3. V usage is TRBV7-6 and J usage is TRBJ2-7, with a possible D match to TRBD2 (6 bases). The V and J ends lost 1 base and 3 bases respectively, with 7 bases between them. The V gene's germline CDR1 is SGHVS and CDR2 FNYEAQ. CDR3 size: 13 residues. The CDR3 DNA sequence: TGTGCCAGCAGCTTAGGGGGGGACTACGAGCAGTACTTC. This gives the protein CASSLGGDYEQYF.

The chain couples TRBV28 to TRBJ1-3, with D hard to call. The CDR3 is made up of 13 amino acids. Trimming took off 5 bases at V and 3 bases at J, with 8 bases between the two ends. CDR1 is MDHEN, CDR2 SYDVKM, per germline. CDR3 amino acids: CASSTHNGNTIYF. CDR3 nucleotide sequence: TGTGCCAGCAGTACACATAATGGAAACACCATATATTTT.

DNA for the CDR3: TGTGCCAGCAGTTCCCCCGTAGCGGGAGGGCCCGAGCAGTACTTC. Its protein is CASSSPVAGGPEQYF. This chain links TRBV27 with TRBJ2-7; TRBD2 agrees at 11 bases. Germline V gene lookup returns CDR1 MNHEY and CDR2 SMNVEV (reference sequence). V gave up 4 bases and J gave up 6 bases; unmatched junction bases: 8. The CDR3 is 15 residues long.

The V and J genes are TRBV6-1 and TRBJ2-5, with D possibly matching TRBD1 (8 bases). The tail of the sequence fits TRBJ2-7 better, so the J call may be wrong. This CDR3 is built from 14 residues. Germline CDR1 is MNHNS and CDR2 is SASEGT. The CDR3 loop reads CASAATGEGHEQYF. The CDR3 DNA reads TGTGCCAGCGCAGCGACAGGGGAGGGCCACGAGCAGTACTTC.

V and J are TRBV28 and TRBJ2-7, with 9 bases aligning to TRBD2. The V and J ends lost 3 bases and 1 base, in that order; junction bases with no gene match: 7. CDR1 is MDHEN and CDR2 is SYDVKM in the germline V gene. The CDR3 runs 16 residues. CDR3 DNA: TGTGCCAGCAGTTTGGGGCCTAGCGGGGCTTCCTACGAGCAGTACTTC. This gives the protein CASSLGPSGASYEQYF.

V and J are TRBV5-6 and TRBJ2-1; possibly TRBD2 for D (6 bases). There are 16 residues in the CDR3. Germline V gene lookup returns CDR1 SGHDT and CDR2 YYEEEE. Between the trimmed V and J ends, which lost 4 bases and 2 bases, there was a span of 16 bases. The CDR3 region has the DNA TGTGCCAGCAGCCAGCCGCCGCGGGGTACCTACAATGAGCAGTTCTTC. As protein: CASSQPPRGTYNEQFF.

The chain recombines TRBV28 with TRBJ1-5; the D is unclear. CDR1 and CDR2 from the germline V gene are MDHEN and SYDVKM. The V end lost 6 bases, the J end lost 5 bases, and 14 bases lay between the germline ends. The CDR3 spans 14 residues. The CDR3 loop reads CASSTYQRDQPQHF. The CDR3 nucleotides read TGTGCCAGCAGCACCTATCAGCGGGATCAGCCCCAGCATTTT. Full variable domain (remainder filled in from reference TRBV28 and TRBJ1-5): DVKVTQSSRYLVKRTGEKVFLECVQDMDHENMFWYRQDPGLGLRLIYFSYDVKMKEKGDIPEGYSVSREKKERFSLILESASTNQTSMYLCASSTYQRDQPQHFGDGTRLSIL.

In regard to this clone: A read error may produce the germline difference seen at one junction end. CDR3 DNA: TGTGCCAGCAGCTTAGTCCCTCTAGCGGGCGAAAACATCGGGGAGCTGTTTTTT. Translation gives CASSLVPLAGENIGELFF. The V gene is TRBV7-8, the J gene TRBJ2-2; 8 positions match TRBD2. From germline, CDR1 is SGHVS and CDR2 FQNEAQ. The CDR3 spans 18 residues.

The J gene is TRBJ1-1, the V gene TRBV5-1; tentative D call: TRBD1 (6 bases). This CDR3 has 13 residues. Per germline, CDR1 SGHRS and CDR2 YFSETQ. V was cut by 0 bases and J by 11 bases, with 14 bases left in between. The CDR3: CASSLGTGSLAFF. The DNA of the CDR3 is TGCGCCAGCAGCTTGGGCACAGGGAGTCTGGCTTTCTTT.

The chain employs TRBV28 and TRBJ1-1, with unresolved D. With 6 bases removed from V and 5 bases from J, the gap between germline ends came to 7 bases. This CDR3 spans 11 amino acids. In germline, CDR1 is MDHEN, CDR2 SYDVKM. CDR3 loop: CASSPGTEAFF. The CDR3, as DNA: TGTGCCAGCAGCCCGGGAACTGAAGCTTTCTTT.

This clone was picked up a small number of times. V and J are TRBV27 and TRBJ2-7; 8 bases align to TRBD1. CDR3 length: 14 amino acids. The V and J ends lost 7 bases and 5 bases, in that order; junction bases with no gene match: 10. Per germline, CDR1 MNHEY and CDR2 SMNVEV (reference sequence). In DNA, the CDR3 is TGTGCCAGCATGGAGACAGGGGTGGGCCACGAGCAGTACTTC. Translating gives CASMETGVGHEQYF.

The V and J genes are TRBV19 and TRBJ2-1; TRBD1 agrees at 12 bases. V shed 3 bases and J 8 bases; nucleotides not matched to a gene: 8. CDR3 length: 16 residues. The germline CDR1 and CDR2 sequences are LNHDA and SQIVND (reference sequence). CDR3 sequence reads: CASSMLGQGAKDEQFF. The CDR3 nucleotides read TGTGCCAGTAGTATGCTGGGACAGGGGGCGAAGGATGAGCAGTTCTTC.

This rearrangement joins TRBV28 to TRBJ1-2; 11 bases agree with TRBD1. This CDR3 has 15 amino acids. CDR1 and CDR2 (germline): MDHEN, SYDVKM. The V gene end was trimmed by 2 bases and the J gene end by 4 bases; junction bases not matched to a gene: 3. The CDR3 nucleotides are TGTGCCAGCAGTTTAGGTGGGACAGGGGGCTATGGCTACACCTTC. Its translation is CASSLGGTGGYGYTF.

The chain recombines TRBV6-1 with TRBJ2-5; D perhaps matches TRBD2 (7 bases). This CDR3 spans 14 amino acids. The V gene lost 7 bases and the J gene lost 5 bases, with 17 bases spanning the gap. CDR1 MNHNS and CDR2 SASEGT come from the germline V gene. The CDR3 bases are TGTGCCAGCACCGATGGGGGGGCTATCGAGACCCAGTACTTC. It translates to CASTDGGAIETQYF.

The DNA for the CDR3 is TGCGCCAGCAGCCCCTCGACAGGGATTAGCACTGAAGCTTTCTTT. Translating it yields CASSPSTGISTEAFF. The chain employs TRBV5-1 and TRBJ1-1; TRBD1 matches 7 bases. Losses at the gene ends were 4 bases for V and 4 bases for J; bases not matched to a gene: 10. Germline lookup yields CDR1 SGHRS and CDR2 YFSETQ. The CDR3 totals 15 residues.

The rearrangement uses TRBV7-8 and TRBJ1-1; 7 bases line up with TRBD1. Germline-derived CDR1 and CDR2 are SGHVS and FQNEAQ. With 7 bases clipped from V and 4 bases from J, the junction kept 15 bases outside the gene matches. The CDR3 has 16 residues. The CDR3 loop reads CASIQTGPMGGTEAFF. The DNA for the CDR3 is TGTGCCAGCATCCAGACAGGGCCTATGGGGGGCACTGAAGCTTTCTTT.

CDR3 sequence: CASGPPVYGYTF. CDR3 DNA: TGTGCCAGCGGGCCCCCGGTCTATGGCTACACCTTC. This sequence joins TRBV6-1 and TRBJ1-2; D is ambiguous. CDR3 length: 12 residues. Trimming cost V 8 bases and J 4 bases, with 11 bases left between them. Per the germline V gene, CDR1 is MNHNS and CDR2 is SASEGT.

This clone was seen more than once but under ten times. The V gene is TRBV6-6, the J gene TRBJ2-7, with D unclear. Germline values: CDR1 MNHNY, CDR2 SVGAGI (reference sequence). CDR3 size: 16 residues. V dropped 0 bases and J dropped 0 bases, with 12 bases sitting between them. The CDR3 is CASSYSTPGTSYEQYF. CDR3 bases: TGTGCCAGCAGTTACTCGACCCCAGGAACCTCCTACGAGCAGTACTTC.